The sequence of this TCR beta chain was determined in a study of cytomegalovirus exposure and HLA in healthy donors (TCRdb year 2017). Study-level background: According to an earlier analysis of around 600 of the donors, 150 million to 200 million T cells yielded 117 million unique TCR beta sequences and 276 Gb of sequence data. The study used immunosequencing to profile the T cell repertoires of around 600 subjects and linked those repertoires to cytomegalovirus serostatus. The number of typed donors differed by locus: 629-630 for A, B, C, DRB1 and DQB1; 500 to 550 for DQA1; fewer than 610 for DPA1; and about 450 for DPB1. On average, about 200,000 unique TCR beta nucleotide sequences were sequenced per donor among 350 to 400 genotyped donors of the cohort, with 15% to 20% of those sequences being non-productive. HLA typing included class I and class II loci at four-digit resolution. A later genetic analysis took genome-wide SNP genotypes for about 65% of the 666 donors and used that subset as a discovery cohort. To study patterns of TCR occurrence, a later analysis re-analyzed previously published TCR beta repertoires from around 670 donors and added high-resolution HLA genotyping. Donor age, sex, ethnicity and CMV serostatus were compiled together with the repertoire data. An early release covering roughly 640 HLA-typed donors comprised around 300 gigabases of sequencing data and roughly 86 million unique TCR sequences. Of the approximately 400 genotyped donors, around 81% fell in the genetic ancestry cluster associated with self-reported Caucasian donors. A separate validation cohort of 100 to 150 different subjects was used in addition to the approximately 700-subject first cohort. An earlier analysis of several hundred of the donors used high-throughput TCR beta sequencing to judge whether each TCR beta V gene segment behaved as functional or pseudogenic. High-throughput TCR immunosequencing, statistical association of individual TCRs with disease status, and machine learning were combined to predict cytomegalovirus infection status. Rather than using new phenotypic data, the later analysis identified candidate immune exposures from TCR beta sequences and from how often those sequences occurred across donors. All discovery cohort repertoires had been generated using a single sequencing platform. The study aimed to test whether cataloging public T cell receptors could reveal signatures of past pathogen exposure. Four to six DR-DQ haplotypes were handled as single units for association and clustering, since linkage in the cohort was strong.

Turning to this clone: This clone's antigen is unknown. The record has no base qualities; no much larger clone is one base away.

CDR3 length: 13 amino acids, cysteine to phenylalanine. Only the CDR3 part of the read is kept: 39 bases, read in frame from the first base. V sheds 7 bases and J sheds 4 bases, leaving 16 bases between their ends. Taken from the germline V gene, the CDR1 and CDR2 loops are SQVTM and ANQGSEA. Libraries were built with the immunoSEQ multiplex PCR assay. The multiplex PCR relied on a mix of 60 forward primers for TCR Vbeta segments and 13 reverse primers for TCR Jbeta segments. Amplification of the CDR3 region of rearranged TCR beta genes was performed with a multiplex PCR assay on genomic DNA. On the Illumina HiSeq System, the amplified TCR beta libraries were sequenced as 87-base-pair reads. From the authors' description of their analysis: A later analysis counted about 80 million unique TCR beta chains across the 690 or so repertoires, and some 11 million of these chains were shared by at least two donors. To remove PCR and sequencing errors, raw reads were error-corrected and collapsed into unique sequences using a nearest-neighbor algorithm that merged closely related sequences. To assign V, D and J gene segments, CDR3 sequences were aligned to IMGT reference sequences. For a sequence to be retained, a match of at least six nucleotides to both a V gene segment and a J gene segment was required. Rearrangements were called productive when the CDR3 lacked stop codons and stayed in frame with V and J; all others were non-productive. CDR3 was defined according to IMGT convention as the region running from the second conserved V-encoded cysteine to the conserved J-encoded phenylalanine. The earlier analysis of about 610 of the donors excluded sequences that lacked an unambiguous match to a single V gene segment. An earlier analysis of several hundred of the donors classified V segments as functional when productive rearrangements were above 56.7% and as segregating when the standard deviation between donors was above 5%. To diagnose cytomegalovirus status from the catalog of TCR beta chain sequences, a statistical classification framework was built. In a later analysis, V and J genes were assigned by comparing TCR nucleotide sequences against IMGT/GENE-DB human TR gene sequences. The TCRdist pipeline was used in a later analysis to assign CDR3 sequences and most-parsimonious VDJ recombination scenarios. In a later analysis, each TCR beta chain was defined by its CDR3 amino acid sequence together with its V-gene family, and reads lacking a unique V-gene family were excluded. As a way to deal with suspected cross-contamination and a sequencing artifact, a later analysis dropped over 550 nucleotide sequences that were highly shared and had low generation probability. In a later analysis, a clonal expansion index was calculated for each public chain from normalized within-repertoire ranks of inferred template counts. A later analysis computed generation probabilities with a VDJ recombination model fitted to out-of-frame rearrangements, and checked the results against IGoR. In a later analysis, hypergeometric tests were used to score TCR-TCR, TCR-HLA and TCR-CMV co-occurrence, with a repertoire-size bias correction applied to TCR pairs. To estimate false discovery rates, a later analysis permuted the HLA or CMV assignments 20 times. In a later analysis, co-occurring TCRs were grouped with DBSCAN, and TCRdist sequence similarity was added when clustering was performed within HLA-allele-positive subsets. Co-occurrence clustering excluded repertoires with fewer than 30,000 or more than 120,000 public chains, plus five with anomalous nucleotide sharing. TCRdb obtained this table from immuneACCESS and retained in-frame rearrangements with V and J assigned. These tables miss some clones; where compared with another copy, unresolved V genes account for less than half of the shortfall, and the remainder is unexplained. The DNA was the basis for D and trimming; V, J and clone size are from that table. This sample lists 150,000 or so clones; about 80% were detected once. Under 2% of the sample belongs to the ten largest clones.

The cohort comprised under 700 healthy bone marrow donors. At the time of sampling, every cohort member was nominally healthy, though immune exposures that went unrecorded were likely present. The donor tested CMV seronegative, placing the donor among the 352 seronegative members of the cohort. A peripheral blood sample was provided by each donor, and peripheral blood mononuclear cells were used for TCR beta sequencing. The Qiagen DNeasy Blood Extraction Kit was used to extract genomic DNA from the blood cell samples. Results and caveats for the whole study, not just this receptor: In a later genetic analysis, fewer N-insertions in productive TCRs were reported among donors in an Asian-associated ancestry cluster than the approximately 710-donor mean. Some IMGT-functional V segments, including TRBV6-2 and TRBV6-3, could not be distinguished by the 87-base-pair reads and were therefore excluded. Specific HLA alleles were associated with 15,000 to 20,000 TCR beta sequences at a false discovery rate of 0.05 in a later analysis. A later analysis found that most CMV-associated TCR beta chains appeared HLA-restricted, with HLA associations seemingly driven largely by CMV exposure. In a later genetic analysis, a missense DCLRE1C variant was associated with V-gene and J-gene trimming of TCR beta chains, and the association was replicated in an independent cohort. The cohort was sequenced for TCR beta chains only, and without alpha or paired-chain data the features that could be detected were limited. A further reported finding was that TCR beta sequences accurately predicted the HLA-A and HLA-B alleles for most subjects in the first cohort. The only immune exposure information available for the cohort was CMV serostatus. Because HLA typing was unavailable for some donors at each locus, only the typed subset was used in association tests. Strong co-occurrence of HLA alleles, especially DR and DQ, made assigning TCR associations to individual alleles difficult. Across donors, most TCR sequences were observed very rarely, whereas some public TCRs were present in many individuals. Cytomegalovirus status was reported to be diagnosed by the classifier with high specificity and sensitivity in both the original and validation cohorts. Broadly in line with IMGT annotations, most TCR beta V segments showed up in productive rearrangements about 87% or about 30% of the time in an earlier analysis of about 500 of the donors. In a later analysis, several top co-occurrence clusters were reported to appear linked to parvovirus B19, influenza, CMV and Epstein-Barr virus. A later analysis found that HLA-associated TCR beta chains were more clonally expanded and had lower generation probabilities than equally common non-associated chains. According to a later analysis, TCR association rates differed among HLA loci, with DRB1 alleles showing the most associated TCRs and HLA-C alleles showing the fewest. The study gave a list of over 150 TCR beta chains associated with cytomegalovirus. Roughly uniform sequencing depth across donors was assumed in presence/absence analyses, although this assumption may not hold. The authors suggested that the approach could potentially be generalized to other disease states and immunological phenotypes. The earlier analysis of almost 600 of the donors excluded 15 to 20 rarely observed V segments, including chromosome 9 orphons, because counts were too low. Three of the identified cytomegalovirus-associated TCR beta chains were confirmed in vitro to be specific for cytomegalovirus antigens. A cluster of highly shared sequence variants was judged likely to be a technical artifact of the sequencing pipeline. Correlated functional status among segregating V segments might be attributable to linkage disequilibrium, but an unknown experimental factor could not be ruled out.

The chain uses TRBV29-1 and TRBJ2-5; the D gene is perhaps TRBD2, on 5 matching bases. The material sequenced was PBMCs. This receptor was obtained from a man in his forties or fifties in good health and CMV-seronegative. Read as DNA, the sequence is TGCAGCGCCGTAGTAAGGCGGGTAGAGACCCAGTACTTC. It is translated as CSAVVRRVETQYF.